The 3 T cell receptor beta chains given below trace back to one sample, sequenced in a study of post-analysis software for immune sequencing data. These receptors are not linked to any known antigen. Study-wide findings and caveats: Patients used roughly five TRBV segments, including TRBV5-6, TRBV5-1 and TRBV20-1, more often than controls.

TCR beta libraries were prepared from cDNA with unique molecular identifiers. Using its own MiXCR run on the PCR reads, TCRdb lists one record per CDR3 protein. The table has about 260,000 distinct CDR3 sequences, approximately 34% seen once; the top ten hold under 5.5%. Sequenced sample: blood. The receptors were sampled from a girl under 18 with multiple sclerosis.

The chain is built from TRBV5-8 and TRBJ1-5; D gene ambiguous. The CDR3 runs to 14 residues. The germline V and J ends were trimmed by 0 bases and 4 bases, with 8 bases remaining between them. CDR1 is SGHTS, CDR2 YDEGEE, per germline. Written as DNA, the CDR3 is TGTGCCAGCAGCTTGGCCTCGGTTAATCAGCCCCAGCATTTT. This gives the protein CASSLASVNQPQHF.

This clonotype was counted between two and nine times. The chain joins TRBV12-3 or TRBV12-4 to TRBJ1-1; D gene ambiguous. CDR3 length: 12 residues. V dropped 8 bases and J dropped 4 bases, with 11 bases sitting between them. CDR3 sequence (DNA): TGTGCCAGCCTCCTCTGGGCCACTGAAGCTTTCTTT. Residues: CASLLWATEAFF.

This clonotype was detected once. With a much larger clone just one base away, this may be a read error. The chain is built from TRBV14 and TRBJ2-1, with TRBD2 matching over 9 bases. There are 15 residues in the CDR3. The ends lost 5 bases at V and 11 bases at J; junction bases unmatched: 13. Germline lookup yields CDR1 SGHDN and CDR2 FVKESK. The chain's CDR3 is CASSVGTSMSNKQFF. CDR3 nucleotides: TGTGCCAGCAGCGTCGGGACTAGCATGAGTAATAAGCAGTTCTTC.